Listed below are T cell receptor beta chains from one sample, sequenced in a study of blood T cells in healthy people across ages. In TCRdb, the 5' RACE reads were re-called with MiXCR into one record per CDR3 protein. The sample includes about 670,000 distinct CDR3 sequences, roughly two fifths of them seen just once. The sequenced material came from blood. The receptors originated from a man at least 80 years old in good health. CDR3s include the opening cysteine and the closing phenylalanine or tryptophan. The D gene is left open where the match is weak. For some rows the clone size is stated as once, few or many, or as a class when expanded; others skip it.

J gene | clone size | V gene | D gene | CDR3 protein | CDR3 DNA
TRBJ2-3 | NA | TRBV20-1 | NA | CSAPNPGGRGDTQYF | TGCAGTGCTCCAAACCCGGGTGGGCGGGGAGATACGCAGTATTTT
TRBJ2-7 | NA | TRBV4-1 | TRBD2 | CASSQDSSGTSGYEQYF | TGCGCCAGCAGCCAAGATTCGTCGGGGACTAGCGGCTACGAGCAGTACTTC
TRBJ2-1 | NA | TRBV11-2 | TRBD2 | CASSFRLAGENEQFF | TGTGCCAGCAGCTTCCGCCTAGCGGGGGAGAATGAGCAGTTCTTC
TRBJ2-1 | NA | TRBV30 | NA | CAWSKYDEQFF | TGTGCCTGGAGCAAGTATGATGAGCAGTTCTTC
TRBJ2-3 | NA | TRBV14 | NA | CASSRKPGLSTDTQYF | TGTGCCAGCAGCCGAAAGCCGGGACTTAGCACAGATACGCAGTATTTT
TRBJ1-5 | NA | TRBV20-1 | NA | CSARDLNGGWERNQPQHF | TGCAGTGCTAGAGATTTGAATGGGGGCTGGGAGAGGAATCAGCCCCAGCATTTT
TRBJ2-6 | NA | TRBV11-2 | NA | CASSLIRGPYSGANVLTF | TGTGCCAGCAGCTTAATACGGGGGCCTTACTCTGGGGCCAACGTCCTGACTTTC
TRBJ2-6 | NA | TRBV7-2 | NA | CASSLALRGARSGANVLTF | TGTGCCAGCAGCTTAGCGCTCCGGGGGGCGAGATCTGGGGCCAACGTCCTGACTTTC
TRBJ1-4 | few | TRBV7-8 | NA | CASSPRSRDNEKLFF | TGTGCCAGCAGCCCCAGGTCCAGAGATAATGAAAAACTGTTTTTT
TRBJ2-4 | NA | TRBV5-6 | NA | CASSLLDVLAKNIQYF | TGTGCCAGCAGCTTGCTAGACGTCCTAGCCAAAAACATTCAGTACTTC
TRBJ1-2 | few | TRBV29-1 | NA | CSVQTSNYGYTF | TGCAGCGTGCAGACTAGTAACTATGGCTACACCTTC
TRBJ1-2 | few | TRBV29-1 | NA | CSVDPGANYGYTF | TGCAGCGTGGACCCCGGCGCTAACTATGGCTACACCTTC
TRBJ1-1 | NA | TRBV20-1 | NA | CSARASTGAFF | TGCAGTGCTAGGGCCTCGACCGGAGCTTTCTTT
TRBJ2-7 | NA | TRBV6-2/TRBV6-3 | NA | CASSSLRAGTNEQYF | TGTGCCAGCAGTTCCCTCCGGGCAGGTACGAACGAGCAGTACTTC
TRBJ2-5 | NA | TRBV27 | NA | CASSRRRQETQYF | TGTGCCAGCAGCCGTAGGAGGCAAGAGACCCAGTACTTC
TRBJ2-7 | few | TRBV6-2/TRBV6-3 | TRBD2 | CAIQTSGNHEQYF | TGTGCCATCCAAACTAGCGGGAATCACGAGCAGTACTTC
TRBJ1-2 | few | TRBV29-1 | NA | CSGQVGENYGYTF | TGCAGCGGTCAAGTTGGGGAGAACTATGGCTACACCTTC
TRBJ2-7 | NA | TRBV28 | NA | CASSPPARDSHEQYF | TGTGCCAGCAGTCCCCCCGCCAGGGACTCCCACGAGCAGTACTTC
TRBJ1-4 | NA | TRBV6-2/TRBV6-3 | NA | CATSGTPGDEKLFF | TGTGCCACCAGCGGGACACCGGGGGATGAAAAACTGTTTTTT
TRBJ1-5 | few | TRBV28 | NA | CASSPTRQSGQPQHF | TGTGCTAGCAGTCCAACTAGACAGAGCGGCCAGCCCCAGCATTTT
TRBJ2-1 | NA | TRBV7-8 | NA | CASSLIQGNYNEQFF | TGTGCCAGCAGCTTAATCCAGGGTAACTACAATGAGCAGTTCTTC
TRBJ2-1 | few | TRBV20-1 | TRBD2 | CSASGTSGRAWEQFF | TGCAGTGCTAGCGGGACTAGCGGGAGGGCCTGGGAGCAGTTCTTC
TRBJ1-1 | few | TRBV12-3/TRBV12-4 | NA | CASSPRQVNTEAFF | TGTGCCAGCAGTCCCCGCCAGGTGAACACTGAAGCTTTCTTT
TRBJ2-4 | NA | TRBV25-1 | TRBD2 | CASSEYAGDKNIQYF | TGTGCCAGCAGTGAATATGCGGGGGACAAAAACATTCAGTACTTC
TRBJ1-1 | NA | TRBV20-1 | NA | CSARGTRNTEAFF | TGCAGTGCTAGGGGGACCCGGAACACTGAAGCTTTCTTT
TRBJ2-1 | NA | TRBV28 | TRBD2 | CASSLQAGLTYNEQFF | TGTGCCAGCAGTCTACAAGCGGGGTTAACCTACAATGAGCAGTTCTTC
TRBJ2-1 | NA | TRBV21-1 | NA | CASSAERGIYNEQFF | TGTGCCAGCAGTGCCGAAAGGGGGATCTACAATGAGCAGTTCTTC
TRBJ1-1 | NA | TRBV11-2 | NA | CASSSASSPSNTEAFF | TGTGCCAGCAGCTCCGCTTCCTCACCGTCGAACACTGAAGCTTTCTTT
TRBJ2-4 | NA | TRBV6-4 | TRBD1 | CASSDSRSPGTGICKQYF | TGTGCCAGCAGTGACTCGAGGTCTCCCGGGACAGGGATATGCAAGCAGTACTTC
TRBJ2-1 | once | TRBV20-1 | NA | CSARDWTAGPYNEQFF | TGCAGTGCTAGAGATTGGACTGCGGGACCCTACAATGAGCAGTTCTTC
TRBJ2-5 | few | TRBV4-3 | NA | CASSQDPGRGEETQYF | TGCGCCAGCAGCCAAGATCCGGGGAGGGGGGAAGAGACCCAGTACTTC
TRBJ1-4 | few | TRBV7-2 | NA | CASSLNPGERLFF | TGTGCCAGCAGCTTAAATCCGGGGGAAAGACTGTTTTTT
TRBJ2-1 | once | TRBV4-3 | NA | CASSQDDSSPYNEQFF | TGCGCCAGCAGCCAAGACGACAGTAGCCCCTACAATGAGCAGTTCTTC
TRBJ2-1 | NA | TRBV4-2 | TRBD1 | CASSQESTGQGAFGEQFF | TGTGCCAGCAGCCAAGAGTCAACGGGACAGGGGGCCTTTGGGGAGCAGTTCTTC
TRBJ2-5 | NA | TRBV18 | NA | CASSPQLGQSREQYF | TGTGCCAGCTCTCCCCAATTGGGACAGAGCCGGGAGCAGTACTTC
TRBJ2-5 | NA | TRBV7-6 | NA | CASSLARDLYYNEQYF | TGTGCCAGCAGCTTAGCGCGGGACTTATATTACAATGAGCAGTACTTC
TRBJ2-1 | NA | TRBV7-9 | NA | CASSLSSTAEQFF | TGTGCCAGCAGCCTCTCTAGTACAGCGGAGCAGTTCTTC
TRBJ2-7 | many | TRBV28 | NA | CASSLSKGASGDEQYF | TGTGCCAGCAGTTTATCTAAGGGCGCGTCCGGGGACGAGCAGTACTTC
TRBJ2-7 | NA | TRBV29-1 | TRBD1 | CSVEGRDRGGYEQYF | TGCAGCGTTGAAGGTCGGGACAGGGGGGGCTACGAGCAGTACTTC
TRBJ1-6 | NA | TRBV12-3/TRBV12-4 | NA | CASRQQGDNSPLHF | TGTGCCAGCAGGCAGCAGGGCGATAATTCACCCCTCCACTTT
TRBJ2-3 | once | TRBV18 | TRBD2 | CTSSPVLAGTISTDTQYF | TGTACCAGCTCACCAGTATTAGCGGGGACGATTAGCACAGATACGCAGTATTTT
TRBJ2-7 | NA | TRBV5-1 | NA | CASSLVARPAYEQYF | TGCGCCAGCAGCTTGGTGGCAAGACCAGCCTACGAGCAGTACTTC
TRBJ2-3 | few | TRBV4-3 | NA | CASSQDKVGGGFTDTQYF | TGCGCCAGCAGCCAAGATAAAGTAGGGGGGGGATTCACAGATACGCAGTATTTT
TRBJ2-4 | many | TRBV7-2 | TRBD2 | CASSQGTSGPIAKNIQYF | TGTGCCAGCAGCCAGGGAACTAGCGGGCCGATAGCCAAAAACATTCAGTACTTC
TRBJ2-2 | few | TRBV29-1 | NA | CSVERGTDTGELFF | TGCAGCGTTGAAAGGGGAACAGACACCGGGGAGCTGTTTTTT
TRBJ2-7 | NA | TRBV25-1 | TRBD2 | CASSELLANYNEQYF | TGTGCCAGCAGTGAATTACTAGCGAACTACAATGAGCAGTACTTC
TRBJ2-6 | many | TRBV25-1 | NA | CASSELGRSDSGANVLTF | TGTGCCAGCAGTGAATTAGGTCGATCGGACTCTGGGGCCAACGTCCTGACTTTC
TRBJ1-1 | few | TRBV7-6 | NA | CASSLGRGRNTEAFF | TGTGCCAGCAGCCTAGGGCGGGGGAGGAACACTGAAGCTTTCTTT
TRBJ1-2 | NA | TRBV6-1 | NA | CATVQGRTYGYTF | TGTGCCACCGTACAGGGTCGGACCTATGGCTACACCTTC
TRBJ2-3 | few | TRBV12-3/TRBV12-4 | TRBD2 | CASSGGTTDTQYF | TGTGCCAGCAGCGGGGGGACCACAGATACGCAGTATTTT